This T cell receptor beta chain was documented in a study of blood T cell repertoires in COVID-19. In the study overall: T cells, B-cell-depleted T cells, or PBMCs provided the cDNA or gDNA that served as material.

The repertoire was sequenced with immunoSEQ multiplex PCR; TCRdb's copy has only in-frame clones and lacks some. The sample has over 150,000 clones, 90% to 95% seen once. Trimming cost V 4 bases and J 5 bases; bases outside gene matches: 11. Germline CDR1 and CDR2: LGHDT and YNNKEL (reference sequence). This CDR3 is 16 amino acids long. This sequence was found in a man younger than 40 with COVID-19, enrolled during active disease. The rearrangement joins TRBV3-1 (or the pseudogene TRBV3-2) to TRBJ1-2, with 9 nucleotides matching TRBD1. Source material: peripheral blood. The CDR3 here is CASSPRGTGGAYGYTF. CDR3 nucleotides: TGTGCCAGCAGCCCCCGAGGCACAGGGGGCGCTTATGGCTACACCTTC.